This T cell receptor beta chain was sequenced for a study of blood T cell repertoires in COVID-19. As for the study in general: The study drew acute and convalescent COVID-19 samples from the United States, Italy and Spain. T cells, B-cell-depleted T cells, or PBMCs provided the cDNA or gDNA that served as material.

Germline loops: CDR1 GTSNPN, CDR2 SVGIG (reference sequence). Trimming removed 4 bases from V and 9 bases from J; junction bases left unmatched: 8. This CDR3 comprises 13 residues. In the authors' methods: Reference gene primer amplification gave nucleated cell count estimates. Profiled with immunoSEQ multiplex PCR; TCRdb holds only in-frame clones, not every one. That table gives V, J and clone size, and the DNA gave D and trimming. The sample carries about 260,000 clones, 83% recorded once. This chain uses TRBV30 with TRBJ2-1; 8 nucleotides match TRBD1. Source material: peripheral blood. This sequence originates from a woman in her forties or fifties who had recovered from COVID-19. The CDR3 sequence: CAWTTPQGGEQFF. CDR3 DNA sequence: TGTGCCTGGACGACCCCACAGGGGGGTGAGCAGTTCTTC.